This T cell receptor beta chain was sequenced in a study of T cell responses to AZD1222 COVID-19 vaccine. This clone appeared a single time. Its antigen is not known. Produced via immunoSEQ multiplex PCR; TCRdb's table is partial and in-frame only. The sample lists about 70,000 clones; around 84% were seen once. Broader study findings: At 160-218 and 743-854, vaccine-associated CD4 TCRs were dominant, and they spanned spike. Donors were largely white British and mainly female; clonal diversity was possibly underestimated.

This sample comprised peripheral blood, obtained on day 0 of AZD1222 vaccination. The sequence came from an adult in good health.

CDR3 sequence reads: CASSPGTAAEETQYF. CDR3 coding DNA: TGTGCCAGCAGCCCCGGGACTGCAGCCGAAGAGACCCAGTACTTC. The V and J genes are TRBV7-7 and TRBJ2-5; D perhaps matches TRBD2 (6 bases). Between the trimmed V and J ends, which lost 5 bases and 3 bases, there was a span of 16 bases. This CDR3 has 15 amino acids. CDR1 and CDR2 (germline): SSHAT, FNYEAQ (reference sequence).